This TCR beta chain was sequenced in a study of cytomegalovirus exposure and HLA in healthy donors (dated by TCRdb to 2015 to 2018). In the study overall: An earlier analysis of under 600 of the donors reported more than 250 Gb of sequence data and around 110 million unique TCR beta sequences from roughly 180 million T cells. Besides the first cohort of about 730 subjects, a separate validation cohort made up of over 100 different subjects was used. Several DR-DQ haplotypes were treated as single units for association and clustering because of strong linkage in the cohort. In an earlier analysis of a few hundred of the donors, high-throughput TCR beta sequencing was used to judge whether each TCR beta V gene segment behaved as functional or pseudogenic. HLA typing included class I and class II loci at four-digit resolution. Among several hundred genotyped donors of the cohort, an average of about 220,000 unique TCR beta nucleotide sequences was sequenced per donor, of which approximately 19% were non-productive. The later analysis used no new phenotypic data to find candidate immune exposures, relying instead on TCR beta sequences and their occurrence across donors. Every repertoire in the discovery cohort had been generated on one and the same sequencing platform. The study used immunosequencing to profile the T cell repertoires of 600 to 850 subjects and linked those repertoires to cytomegalovirus serostatus. To predict cytomegalovirus infection status, the study combined high-throughput TCR immunosequencing, statistical association of individual TCRs with disease status, and machine learning. The study was designed to test whether signatures of past pathogen exposure could be identified by cataloging public T cell receptors. Genome-wide SNP genotypes for about three fifths of the roughly 670 donors were used in a later genetic analysis, which treated that subset as a discovery cohort. Roughly 320 gigabases of sequencing data and tens of millions of unique TCR sequences made up an early release that covered around 640 HLA-typed donors. Alongside the repertoire data, information on donor age, sex, ethnicity and CMV serostatus was compiled. The genetic ancestry cluster associated with self-reported Caucasian donors included around 76% of the 300 to 450 genotyped donors. In a later analysis, previously published TCR beta repertoires from 550 to 750 donors were re-analyzed and high-resolution HLA genotyping was added so that TCR occurrence patterns could be studied. Typing coverage varied by locus: about 620-630 donors for A, B, C, DRB1 and DQB1; approximately 500 for DQA1; more than 600 for DPA1; approximately 490 for DPB1. Paper-wide results and their limitations: A later analysis found that most CMV-associated TCR beta chains appeared HLA-restricted, with HLA associations seemingly driven largely by CMV exposure. The study gave a list of about 170 TCR beta chains associated with cytomegalovirus. Assigning TCR associations to individual alleles was difficult when HLA alleles, especially DR and DQ, strongly co-occurred. In a later genetic analysis, fewer N-insertions in productive TCRs were reported among donors in an Asian-associated ancestry cluster than the approximately 630-donor mean. A further reported finding was that TCR beta sequences accurately predicted the HLA-A and HLA-B alleles for most subjects in the first cohort. The cohort was sequenced for TCR beta chains only, and without alpha or paired-chain data the features that could be detected were limited. HLA typing was unavailable for some donors at each locus, so association tests used only the typed subset. The presence/absence analyses assumed that sequencing depth was roughly uniform across donors, and that assumption may not be true. Correlated functional status among segregating V segments might reflect linkage disequilibrium, but an unknown experimental factor could not be ruled out. The classifier was reported to diagnose cytomegalovirus status with high specificity and sensitivity in both the original and validation cohorts. According to the authors, the approach could potentially be generalized to other disease states and immunological phenotypes. An association between a missense DCLRE1C variant and V-gene and J-gene trimming of TCR beta chains was found in a later genetic analysis and replicated in an independent cohort. Because counts were too low, roughly 17 rarely observed V segments, including chromosome 9 orphons, were left out of the earlier analysis of approximately 500 of the donors. A later analysis found that TCR association rates varied across HLA loci, with DRB1 alleles showing the most associated TCRs and HLA-C alleles the fewest. Across donors, most TCR sequences were observed very rarely, whereas some public TCRs were present in many individuals. An earlier analysis of approximately 600 of the donors showed that most TCR beta V segments appeared in productive rearrangements either about 87% or about 30% of the time, which broadly matched IMGT annotations. According to a later analysis, parvovirus B19, influenza, CMV and Epstein-Barr virus appeared linked to several top co-occurrence clusters. A later analysis associated 15,000 to 20,000 TCR beta sequences with specific HLA alleles at a false discovery rate of 0.05. A later analysis found that HLA-associated TCR beta chains were more clonally expanded and had lower generation probabilities than equally common non-associated chains. The sequencing pipeline was judged likely to have produced a cluster of highly shared sequence variants as a technical artifact. The 87-base-pair reads could not distinguish some IMGT-functional V segments, including TRBV6-2 and TRBV6-3, so those segments were excluded. In vitro tests confirmed that a few of the cytomegalovirus-associated TCR beta chains recognize cytomegalovirus antigens. CMV serostatus was the only immune exposure information available for the cohort.

CDR1 and CDR2 were assigned from the germline V gene as SGHNT and YENEEA. V is clipped by 3 bases and J by 11 bases, and the sequence between their germline boundaries is 8 bases long. From the cysteine through the phenylalanine, the CDR3 covers 12 amino acids. Only the CDR3 DNA is retained, 36 bases long and in frame from the first base. On this clone itself: This receptor's antigen is unknown. No qualities accompany the bases; no much larger clone lies one base away.

The cohort consisted of 650 to 700 healthy bone marrow donors. All cohort members were sampled while nominally healthy, although unrecorded immune exposures were likely present. The donor tested CMV seronegative, placing the donor among the 350 to 400 seronegative members of the cohort. Each donor provided a peripheral blood sample, and peripheral blood mononuclear cells were used for TCR beta sequencing. Genomic DNA was extracted from the blood cell samples with the Qiagen DNeasy Blood Extraction Kit. The library was generated by the immunoSEQ multiplex PCR assay. The multiplex PCR relied on a mix of 60 forward primers for TCR Vbeta segments and 13 reverse primers for TCR Jbeta segments. The CDR3 region of rearranged TCR beta genes was amplified from genomic DNA by a multiplex PCR assay. The amplified TCR beta libraries were sequenced on the Illumina HiSeq System as 87-base-pair reads. On the study's bioinformatics: A later analysis counted about 80 million unique TCR beta chains across the 600 to 850 repertoires, and roughly 11 million of these chains were shared by at least two donors. Raw reads were error-corrected and collapsed into unique sequences with a nearest-neighbor algorithm that merged closely related sequences to remove PCR and sequencing errors. V, D and J gene segments were assigned by aligning CDR3 sequences to IMGT reference sequences. For a sequence to be retained, at least a six-nucleotide match to both a V gene segment and a J gene segment was required. A rearrangement was called productive if the CDR3 had no stop codons and remained in frame with V and J, and every other rearrangement was called non-productive. Following IMGT convention, CDR3 was defined as the stretch from the second conserved V-encoded cysteine to the conserved J-encoded phenylalanine. In an earlier analysis of around 540 of the donors, sequences lacking an unambiguous match to a single V gene segment were excluded. An earlier analysis of a few hundred of the donors called V segments functional above 56.7% productive rearrangements and segregating when the between-donor standard deviation exceeded 5%. A statistical classification framework was developed to diagnose cytomegalovirus status using the catalog of TCR beta chain sequences. V and J gene assignment, in a later analysis, came from comparing TCR nucleotide sequences with IMGT/GENE-DB human TR gene sequences. In a later analysis, CDR3 sequences and most-parsimonious VDJ recombination scenarios were assigned using the TCRdist pipeline. In a later analysis, each TCR beta chain was defined by its CDR3 amino acid sequence together with its V-gene family, and reads without a unique V-gene family were excluded. To address suspected cross-contamination and a sequencing artifact, a later analysis removed a few hundred highly shared, low-generation-probability nucleotide sequences. For each public chain, a later analysis derived a clonal expansion index from normalized ranks of inferred template counts within each repertoire. Generation probabilities in a later analysis came from a VDJ recombination model fitted to out-of-frame rearrangements, and those results were checked against IGoR. Hypergeometric tests were used in a later analysis to score TCR-TCR, TCR-HLA and TCR-CMV co-occurrence, with a repertoire-size bias correction applied to the TCR pairs. In a later analysis, false discovery rates were estimated by permuting HLA or CMV assignments 20 times. In a later analysis, co-occurring TCRs were grouped using DBSCAN, with TCRdist sequence similarity added in when clustering inside HLA-allele-positive subsets. Repertoires with fewer than 30,000 or more than 120,000 public chains, plus five repertoires with anomalous nucleotide sharing, were excluded from co-occurrence clustering. This immuneACCESS table, as held by TCRdb, lists in-frame sequences with V and J called but not all clones. Of the missing ones, under half trace to an unresolved V gene in checked studies; the others have no known cause. V and J calls and clone size are as listed in that table; D and trimming were resolved from the DNA. The sample table records approximately 150,000 clones; around four fifths of these occur just once. The top ten hold 1.3% of the sample.

This TCR was recovered from a woman in her 50s in good health and CMV-seronegative. The receptor chain draws on TRBV11-3 and TRBJ1-6; no D segment can be confidently identified. Source material: PBMCs. The DNA sequence reads TGTGCCAGCAGCTTCGGGGAAGCACCCCTCCACTTT. Its protein is CASSFGEAPLHF.